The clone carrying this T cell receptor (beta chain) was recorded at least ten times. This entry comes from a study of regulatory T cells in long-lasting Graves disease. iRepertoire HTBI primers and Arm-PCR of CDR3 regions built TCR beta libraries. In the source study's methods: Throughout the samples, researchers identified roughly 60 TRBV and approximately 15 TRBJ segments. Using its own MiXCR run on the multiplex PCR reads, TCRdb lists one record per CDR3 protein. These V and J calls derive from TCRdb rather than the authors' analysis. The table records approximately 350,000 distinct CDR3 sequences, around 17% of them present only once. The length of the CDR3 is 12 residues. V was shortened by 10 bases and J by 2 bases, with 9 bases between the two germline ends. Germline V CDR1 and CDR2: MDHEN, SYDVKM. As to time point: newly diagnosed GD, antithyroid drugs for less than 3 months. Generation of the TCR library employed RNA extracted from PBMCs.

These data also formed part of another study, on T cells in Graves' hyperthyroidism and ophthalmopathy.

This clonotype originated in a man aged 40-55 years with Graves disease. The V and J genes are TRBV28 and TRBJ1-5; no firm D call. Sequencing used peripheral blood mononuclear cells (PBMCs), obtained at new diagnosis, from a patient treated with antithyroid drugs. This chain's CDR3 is CATTYGNQPQHF. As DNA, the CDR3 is TGTGCCACCACATACGGCAATCAGCCCCAGCATTTT.